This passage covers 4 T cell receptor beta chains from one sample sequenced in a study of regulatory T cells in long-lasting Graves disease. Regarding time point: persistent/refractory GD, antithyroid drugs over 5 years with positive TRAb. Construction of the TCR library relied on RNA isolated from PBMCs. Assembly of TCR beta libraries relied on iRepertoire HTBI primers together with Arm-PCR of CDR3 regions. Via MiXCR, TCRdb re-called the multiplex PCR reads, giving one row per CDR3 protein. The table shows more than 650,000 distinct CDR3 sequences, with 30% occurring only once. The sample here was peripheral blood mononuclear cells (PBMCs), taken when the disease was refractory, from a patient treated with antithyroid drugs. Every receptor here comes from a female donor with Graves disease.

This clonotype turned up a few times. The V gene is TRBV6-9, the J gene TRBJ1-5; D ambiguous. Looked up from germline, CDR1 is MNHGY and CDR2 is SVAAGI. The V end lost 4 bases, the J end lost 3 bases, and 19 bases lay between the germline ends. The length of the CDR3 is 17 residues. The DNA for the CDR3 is TGTGCCAGCAGTTCCATCTCAGGAGGCTGGGTCAATCAGCCCCAGCATTTT. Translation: CASSSISGGWVNQPQHF.

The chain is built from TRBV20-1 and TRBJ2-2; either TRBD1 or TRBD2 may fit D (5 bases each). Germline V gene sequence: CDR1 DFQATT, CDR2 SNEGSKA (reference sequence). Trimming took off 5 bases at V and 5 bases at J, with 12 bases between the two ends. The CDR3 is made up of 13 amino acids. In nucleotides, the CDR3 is TGCAGTGCTTTCCGAGGGGCGACCGGGGAGCTGTTTTTT. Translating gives CSAFRGATGELFF.

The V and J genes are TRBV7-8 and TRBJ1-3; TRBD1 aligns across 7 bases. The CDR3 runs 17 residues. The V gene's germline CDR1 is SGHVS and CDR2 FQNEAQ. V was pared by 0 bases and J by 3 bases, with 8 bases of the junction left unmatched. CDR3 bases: TGTGCCAGCAGCTTAGCGCCTGAGGGGGCGATTGGAAACACCATATATTTT. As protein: CASSLAPEGAIGNTIYF.

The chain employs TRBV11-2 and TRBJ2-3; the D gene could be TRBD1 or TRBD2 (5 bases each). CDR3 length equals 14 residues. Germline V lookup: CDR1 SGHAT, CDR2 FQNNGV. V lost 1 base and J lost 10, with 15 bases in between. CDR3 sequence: CASSLAGAYYPQYF. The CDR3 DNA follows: TGTGCCAGCAGCTTAGCCGGGGCATACTATCCGCAGTATTTT.